Detailed here is one T cell receptor beta chain. What it binds is not known. This sample is drawn from a study of T cell responses to AZD1222 COVID-19 vaccine. Here immunoSEQ multiplex PCR was the method, and the copy in TCRdb shows in-frame clones only, minus some. The table shows 85,000 to 120,000 clones, with less than 95% occurring only once. Study conclusions and caveats: Repertoire samples came only from after the peak T cell response.

Trimming pared 1 base from V and 4 bases from J, leaving 19 bases between. The CDR3 has 17 residues. The V gene's germline CDR1 is SGHVS and CDR2 FNYEAQ. The sample was peripheral blood, taken 28 days after the second AZD1222 dose. This receptor was identified in an adult who received the AZD1222 COVID-19 vaccine. The J gene is TRBJ1-2, the V gene TRBV7-6; possible D gene TRBD1, 5 bases. In nucleotides, the CDR3 is TGTGCCAGCAGCTTAGGTCCGGGACGGGCGATCGCCTATGGCTACACCTTC. Its translation: CASSLGPGRAIAYGYTF.